The present T cell receptor beta chain was sequenced within a study of T cell responses to AZD1222 COVID-19 vaccine. Using immunoSEQ multiplex PCR, the repertoire was profiled, and TCRdb retains in-frame clones only, with some absent. The repertoire has some 170,000 clones, roughly nine tenths of them found once; the top ten carry about 4.5%. CDR1 and CDR2 from the germline V gene are SGHRS and YFSETQ. V shed 1 base and J shed 0 bases, with 5 bases lying between them. The length of the CDR3 is 14 residues. Sequencing used peripheral blood, obtained on day 0 of MenACWY control vaccination. This rearrangement joins TRBV5-1 to TRBJ1-3; no firm D call. The source is an adult in good health. As DNA, the CDR3 is TGCGCCAGCAGCTTGAAGGGCTCTGGAAACACCATATATTTT. This gives the protein CASSLKGSGNTIYF.